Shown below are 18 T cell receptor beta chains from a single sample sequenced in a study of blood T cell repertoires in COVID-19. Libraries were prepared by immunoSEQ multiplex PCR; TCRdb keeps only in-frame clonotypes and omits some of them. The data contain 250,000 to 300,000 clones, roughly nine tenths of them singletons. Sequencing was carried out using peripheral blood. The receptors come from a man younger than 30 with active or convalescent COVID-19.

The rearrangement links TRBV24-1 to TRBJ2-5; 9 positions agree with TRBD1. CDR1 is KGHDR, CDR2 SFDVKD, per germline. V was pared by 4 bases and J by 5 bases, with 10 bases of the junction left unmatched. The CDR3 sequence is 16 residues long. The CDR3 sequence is CATSDPGQGEFETQYF. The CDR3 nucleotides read TGTGCCACCAGTGACCCGGGACAGGGAGAATTCGAGACCCAGTACTTC.

In DNA form, the CDR3 reads TGTGCCAGCAGTTCCGACAGGGGTTATGGCTACACCTTC. This encodes CASSSDRGYGYTF. The chain couples TRBV5-6 to TRBJ1-2; 8 nucleotides line up with TRBD1. CDR1 SGHDT and CDR2 YYEEEE come from the germline V gene. The CDR3 contains 13 residues. The junction had 5 bases not matched to a gene; V was cut back by 5 bases and J by 5 bases. The full variable domain, completed using reference TRBV5-6 and TRBJ1-2, is DAGVTQSPTHLIKTRGQQVTLRCSPKSGHDTVSWYQQALGQGPQFIFQYYEEEERQRGNFPDRFSGHQFPNYSSELNVNALLLGDSALYLCASSSDRGYGYTFGSGTRLTVV.

CDR3 loop: CASSQRGEYNEQFF. The CDR3 coding sequence is TGCGCCAGCAGCCAACGGGGGGAGTACAATGAGCAGTTCTTC. This chain links TRBV4-1 with TRBJ2-1; 7 positions agree with TRBD2. V shed 2 bases and J 4 bases; nucleotides not matched to a gene: 2. The CDR3 is made up of 14 amino acids. Germline loops: CDR1 MGHRA, CDR2 YSYEKL.

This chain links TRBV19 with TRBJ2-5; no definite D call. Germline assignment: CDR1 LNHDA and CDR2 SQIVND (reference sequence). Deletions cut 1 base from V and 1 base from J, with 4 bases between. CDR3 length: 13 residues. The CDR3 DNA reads TGTGCCAGTAGTATAGGACTCCAAGAGACCCAGTACTTC. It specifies CASSIGLQETQYF.

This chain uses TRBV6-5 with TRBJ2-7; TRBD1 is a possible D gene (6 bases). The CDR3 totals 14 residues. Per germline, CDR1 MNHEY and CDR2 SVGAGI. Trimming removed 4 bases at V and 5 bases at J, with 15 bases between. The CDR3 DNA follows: TGTGCCAGCAGTTTGACAGGTTTCGTGAACGAGCAGTACTTC. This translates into CASSLTGFVNEQYF.

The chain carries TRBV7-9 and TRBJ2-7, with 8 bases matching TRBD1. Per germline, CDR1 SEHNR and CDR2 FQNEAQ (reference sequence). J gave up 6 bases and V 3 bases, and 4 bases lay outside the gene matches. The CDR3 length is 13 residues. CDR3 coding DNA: TGTGCCAGCAGCTTCGGACAGGGAGGCGAGCAGTACTTC. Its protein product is CASSFGQGGEQYF. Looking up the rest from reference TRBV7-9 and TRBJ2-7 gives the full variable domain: DTGVSQNPRHKITKRGQNVTFRCDPISEHNRLYWYRQTLGQGPEFLTYFQNEAQLEKSRLLSDRFSAERPKGSFSTLEIQRTEQGDSAMYLCASSFGQGGEQYFGPGTRLTVT.

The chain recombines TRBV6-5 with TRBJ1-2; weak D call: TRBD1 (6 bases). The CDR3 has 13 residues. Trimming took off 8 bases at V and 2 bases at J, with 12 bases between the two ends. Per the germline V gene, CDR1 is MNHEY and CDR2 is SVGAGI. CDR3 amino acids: CASLRGGNYGYTF. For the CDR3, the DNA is TGTGCCAGCCTCAGGGGTGGGAACTATGGCTACACCTTC.

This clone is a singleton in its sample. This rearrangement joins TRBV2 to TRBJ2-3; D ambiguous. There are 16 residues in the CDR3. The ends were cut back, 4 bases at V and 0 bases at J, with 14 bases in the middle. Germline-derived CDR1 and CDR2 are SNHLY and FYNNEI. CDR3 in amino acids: CASSANPPTSTDTQYF. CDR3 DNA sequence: TGTGCCAGCAGTGCTAACCCACCTACTAGCACAGATACGCAGTATTTT.

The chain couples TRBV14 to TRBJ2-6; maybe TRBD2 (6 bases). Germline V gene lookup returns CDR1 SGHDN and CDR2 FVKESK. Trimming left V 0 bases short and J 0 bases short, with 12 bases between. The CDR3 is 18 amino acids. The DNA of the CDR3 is TGTGCCAGCAGCCAAGAGATAGCGGACAACTCTGGGGCCAACGTCCTGACTTTC. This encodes CASSQEIADNSGANVLTF.

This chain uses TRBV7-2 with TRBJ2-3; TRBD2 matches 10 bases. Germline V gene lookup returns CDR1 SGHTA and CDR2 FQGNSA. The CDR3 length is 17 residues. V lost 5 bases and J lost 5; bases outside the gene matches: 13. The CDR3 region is CASSPGSGRAGGDTQYF. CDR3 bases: TGTGCCAGCAGCCCCGGAAGCGGGAGGGCCGGAGGAGATACGCAGTATTTT.

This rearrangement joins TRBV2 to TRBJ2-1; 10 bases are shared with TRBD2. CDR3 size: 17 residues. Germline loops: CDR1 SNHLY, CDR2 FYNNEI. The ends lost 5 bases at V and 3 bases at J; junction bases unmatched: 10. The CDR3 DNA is TGTGCCAGCAGTAATCTCGGACTAGCGGAAATCTACAATGAGCAGTTCTTC. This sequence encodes CASSNLGLAEIYNEQFF.

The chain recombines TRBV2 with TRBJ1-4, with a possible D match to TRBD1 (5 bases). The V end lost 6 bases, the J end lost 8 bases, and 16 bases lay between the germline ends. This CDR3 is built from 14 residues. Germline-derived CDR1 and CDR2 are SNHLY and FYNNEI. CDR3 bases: TGTGCCAGCAGCCCCTCCACTTCAGGGGAAAAACTGTTTTTT. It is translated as CASSPSTSGEKLFF.

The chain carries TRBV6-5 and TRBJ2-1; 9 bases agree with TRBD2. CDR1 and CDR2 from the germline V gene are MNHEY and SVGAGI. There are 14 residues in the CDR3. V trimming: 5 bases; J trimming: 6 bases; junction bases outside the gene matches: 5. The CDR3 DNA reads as TGTGCCAGCAGTCGTAGCGGGAGTGGCAATGAGCAGTTCTTC. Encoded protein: CASSRSGSGNEQFF.

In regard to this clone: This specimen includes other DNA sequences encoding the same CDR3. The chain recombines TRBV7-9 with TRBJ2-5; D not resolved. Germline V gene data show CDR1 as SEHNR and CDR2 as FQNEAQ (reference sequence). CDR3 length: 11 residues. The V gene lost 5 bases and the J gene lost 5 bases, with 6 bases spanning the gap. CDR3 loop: CASSPRETQYF. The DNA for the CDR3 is TGTGCCAGCAGCCCCCGGGAGACCCAGTACTTC. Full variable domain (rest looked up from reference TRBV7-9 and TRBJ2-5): DTGVSQNPRHKITKRGQNVTFRCDPISEHNRLYWYRQTLGQGPEFLTYFQNEAQLEKSRLLSDRFSAERPKGSFSTLEIQRTEQGDSAMYLCASSPRETQYFGPGTRLLVL.

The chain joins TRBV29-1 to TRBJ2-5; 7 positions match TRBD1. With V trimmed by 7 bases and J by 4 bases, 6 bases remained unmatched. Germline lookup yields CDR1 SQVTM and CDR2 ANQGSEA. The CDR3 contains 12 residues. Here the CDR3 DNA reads TGCAGCGCCAGAGGGGACAGAGAGACCCAGTACTTC. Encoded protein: CSARGDRETQYF.

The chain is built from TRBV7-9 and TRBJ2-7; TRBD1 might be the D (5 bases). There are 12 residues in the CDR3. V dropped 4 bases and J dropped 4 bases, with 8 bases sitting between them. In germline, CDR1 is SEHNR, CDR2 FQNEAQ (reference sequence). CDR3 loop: CASSSTDYEQYF. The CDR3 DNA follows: TGTGCCAGCAGCTCGACAGATTACGAGCAGTACTTC.

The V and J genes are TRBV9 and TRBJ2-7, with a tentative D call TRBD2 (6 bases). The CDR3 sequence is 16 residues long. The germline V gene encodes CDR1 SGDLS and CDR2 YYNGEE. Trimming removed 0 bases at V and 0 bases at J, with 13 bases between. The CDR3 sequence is CASSVGAGYSSYEQYF. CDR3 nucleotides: TGTGCCAGCAGCGTAGGGGCGGGGTATAGCTCCTACGAGCAGTACTTC.

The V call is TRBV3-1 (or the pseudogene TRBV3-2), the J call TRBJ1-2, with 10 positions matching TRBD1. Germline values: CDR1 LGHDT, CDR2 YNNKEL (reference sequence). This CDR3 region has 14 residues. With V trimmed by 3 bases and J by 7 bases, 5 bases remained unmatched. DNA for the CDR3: TGTGCCAGCAGCCAGGGGACAGGGGTATTTGGCTACACCTTC. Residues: CASSQGTGVFGYTF.